Listed below are T cell receptor beta chains from one sample, sequenced in a study of blood T cell repertoires in COVID-19. Generated by immunoSEQ multiplex PCR, the TCRdb table keeps only in-frame clones and is missing some. The sample lists about 500,000 clones, around 90% occurring once. Sample: PBMCs or T cells enriched from blood (not recorded which). The origin of the receptors is a woman aged 18-29 years who had recovered from COVID-19. Both conserved end residues are part of each CDR3. Fields, in order: CDR3 protein, CDR3 DNA, J gene, clone size, D gene, V gene. D genes are given only for firm matches. The listing skips clone size in some rows; elsewhere it reads once, few, many or a size class.

CDR3 protein: CASTPRSGGFSEAFF; CDR3 DNA: TGCGCCAGCACTCCCAGATCGGGAGGATTTTCTGAAGCTTTCTTT; J gene: TRBJ1-1; clone size: .; D gene: .; V gene: TRBV5-1
CDR3 protein: CASSFLLGQSMNTEAFF; CDR3 DNA: TGTGCCAGCAGCTTTCTACTAGGACAGTCCATGAACACTGAAGCTTTCTTT; J gene: TRBJ1-1; clone size: once; D gene: .; V gene: TRBV5-5
CDR3 protein: CASSRAGATEAFF; CDR3 DNA: TGTGCCAGCAGCCGGGCTGGGGCCACTGAAGCTTTCTTT; J gene: TRBJ1-1; clone size: .; D gene: .; V gene: TRBV19
CDR3 protein: CASSRDSHNEKLFF; CDR3 DNA: TGTGCCAGCTCAAGGGACAGTCACAATGAAAAACTGTTTTTT; J gene: TRBJ1-4; clone size: .; D gene: TRBD1; V gene: TRBV7-2
CDR3 protein: CASGLVRTEAFF; CDR3 DNA: TGTGCTAGTGGTTTGGTACGGACTGAAGCTTTCTTT; J gene: TRBJ1-1; clone size: .; D gene: .; V gene: TRBV12-5
CDR3 protein: CATSDRTGGYTF; CDR3 DNA: TGTGCCACCAGTGACCGGACGGGGGGCTACACCTTC; J gene: TRBJ1-2; clone size: .; D gene: .; V gene: TRBV24-1
CDR3 protein: CSASRSDEQFF; CDR3 DNA: TGCAGTGCTAGTCGTAGCGATGAGCAGTTCTTC; J gene: TRBJ2-1; clone size: .; D gene: .; V gene: TRBV20-1
CDR3 protein: CASSPPEGNTEAFF; CDR3 DNA: TGTGCCAGCAGCCCCCCCGAGGGGAACACTGAAGCTTTCTTT; J gene: TRBJ1-1; clone size: .; D gene: .; V gene: TRBV7-9
CDR3 protein: CASGLGGTDTQYF; CDR3 DNA: TGTGCCAGCGGACTAGGTGGCACAGATACGCAGTATTTT; J gene: TRBJ2-3; clone size: once; D gene: TRBD2; V gene: TRBV19
CDR3 protein: CASSPSEGAKNIQYF; CDR3 DNA: TGCGCCAGCTCCCCCTCGGAGGGGGCCAAAAACATTCAGTACTTC; J gene: TRBJ2-4; clone size: .; D gene: .; V gene: TRBV10-1
CDR3 protein: CASSLGGGTGKGEKLFF; CDR3 DNA: TGTGCCAGCAGCTTAGGGGGAGGGACAGGAAAGGGTGAAAAACTGTTTTTT; J gene: TRBJ1-4; clone size: once; D gene: TRBD1; V gene: TRBV7-2
CDR3 protein: CASSIDLGGLNTEAFF; CDR3 DNA: TGTGCCAGTAGTATAGATCTCGGAGGCTTGAACACTGAAGCTTTCTTT; J gene: TRBJ1-1; clone size: few; D gene: .; V gene: TRBV19
CDR3 protein: CSVGTGAGYGYTF; CDR3 DNA: TGCAGCGTTGGAACAGGGGCAGGCTATGGCTACACCTTC; J gene: TRBJ1-2; clone size: .; D gene: TRBD1; V gene: TRBV29-1
CDR3 protein: CATRAGSGGADDTQYF; CDR3 DNA: TGTGCCACCAGAGCGGGGAGCGGGGGGGCCGACGATACGCAGTATTTT; J gene: TRBJ2-3; clone size: .; D gene: TRBD2; V gene: TRBV24-1
CDR3 protein: CASSFWGRPGEQYF; CDR3 DNA: TGTGCCAGCAGCTTCTGGGGGCGCCCCGGCGAGCAGTACTTC; J gene: TRBJ2-7; clone size: few; D gene: .; V gene: TRBV5-4
CDR3 protein: CASSEGHSSNYGYTF; CDR3 DNA: TGTGCCAGCAGTGAAGGTCACAGTTCTAACTATGGCTACACCTTC; J gene: TRBJ1-2; clone size: once; D gene: .; V gene: TRBV2
CDR3 protein: CASSPRLAGWQETQYF; CDR3 DNA: TGTGCCAGCAGTCCCAGACTAGCGGGGTGGCAAGAGACCCAGTACTTC; J gene: TRBJ2-5; clone size: .; D gene: TRBD2; V gene: TRBV2
CDR3 protein: CASSSTGYLGTGELFF; CDR3 DNA: TGTGCCAGCAGCTCGACAGGGTATTTGGGGACCGGGGAGCTGTTTTTT; J gene: TRBJ2-2; clone size: .; D gene: TRBD1; V gene: TRBV7-8